This T cell receptor beta chain was recorded in a study of a mutant IDH1 vaccine in newly diagnosed glioma. Study summary: Most patients had radiochemotherapy with temozolomide before enrollment; others had one alone.

Time point reported: baseline, week 1 (first vaccination visit). Indicated treatment: pre-vaccination baseline after standard-of-care therapy. V was trimmed by 1 base and J by 0 bases, leaving 13 bases between them. There are 16 residues in the CDR3. Germline values: CDR1 SGHTS, CDR2 YDEGEE. Clones were read by immunoSEQ multiplex PCR, and TCRdb kept only the in-frame ones, dropping some. The data show approximately 67,000 clones, with around four fifths seen just once and around 4.5% held by the top ten. The origin of this receptor is a woman aged 18-29 years with glioma. Some clones in this sample may be carry-over from other donors' samples. V usage is TRBV5-8 and J usage is TRBJ2-5, with D perhaps TRBD1 or TRBD2 (5 bases each). Sequenced material: peripheral blood mononuclear cells (PBMCs), taken from a glioma patient treated with radiotherapy, temozolomide or both. CDR3 region: CASSLHGTTYQETQYF. The CDR3 DNA reads TGTGCCAGCAGCTTGCATGGGACGACCTACCAAGAGACCCAGTACTTC.